This TCR beta chain was sequenced during a study of CD8 T cells in ankylosing spondylitis. Points from the study as a whole: It appeared that ankylosing spondylitis blood was characterized by a TCR beta motif of roughly 8 highly homologous variants.

This clonotype occurred many times. Its antigen is currently unknown. MiXCR, applied by TCRdb to the 5' RACE reads, yields one record per CDR3 protein. The table shows about 240,000 distinct CDR3 sequences, with about 10% occurring only once. Sequenced: blood, either unsorted or a sorted T cell fraction (not recorded which). This clonotype was obtained from a male donor with ankylosing spondylitis or in good health (not recorded which).

The CDR3 DNA sequence: TGTGCCAGCAGTAACCGGGGCCTAGATGAAAAACTGTTTTTT. Translation: CASSNRGLDEKLFF. The chain combines TRBV5-6 with TRBJ1-4; possibly TRBD1 for D (5 bases). The CDR3 contains 14 residues. Germline values: CDR1 SGHDT, CDR2 YYEEEE. V gave up 5 bases and J gave up 6 bases, with 14 bases separating them.